Following are 3 T cell receptor beta chains from one sample sequenced in a study of blood T cell repertoires in COVID-19 (TCRdb year 2020). Library creation used the immunoSEQ multiplex PCR assay. In TCRdb, the immuneACCESS table is reduced to in-frame sequences with V and J assigned. These tables do not hold every clone; where another copy was compared, an unresolved V gene accounts for under half, and the others remain unexplained. The sample table records about 140,000 clones; roughly 73% of these occur just once. About 8.4% of the sample is in the top ten clones. What was sequenced was peripheral blood. The receptors were sampled from a woman in her forties or fifties with active or convalescent COVID-19.

The chain is built from TRBV6-5 and TRBJ1-1, with D maybe TRBD1 (6 bases). From germline, CDR1 is MNHEY and CDR2 SVGAGI. The CDR3 consists of 16 residues. Deletions cut 2 bases from V and 1 base from J, with 14 bases between. The CDR3 DNA reads as TGTGCCAGCAGTTACCTGCCTGGACAGCAGAACACTGAAGCTTTCTTT. It yields the protein CASSYLPGQQNTEAFF.

This rearrangement joins TRBV18 to TRBJ2-5; D possibly corresponds to TRBD1 (6 bases). CDR1 is KGHSH and CDR2 is LQKENI in the germline V gene. This CDR3 has 16 residues. V was trimmed by 5 bases and J by 0 bases, leaving 16 bases between them. The CDR3 sequence is CASSARGTKYQETQYF. The CDR3 nucleotides are TGTGCCAGCTCAGCCCGAGGGACAAAGTACCAAGAGACCCAGTACTTC.

This sequence joins TRBV19 and TRBJ1-2, with D perhaps TRBD1 (5 bases). The V gene lost 10 bases and the J gene lost 8 bases, with 29 bases spanning the gap. The CDR3 consists of 16 residues. The germline V gene encodes CDR1 LNHDA and CDR2 SQIVND (reference sequence). The CDR3 sequence is CATKGPGSPGVGGYTF. In DNA form, the CDR3 reads TGTGCCACCAAAGGACCCGGGAGCCCGGGGGTTGGCGGCTACACCTTC.